This entry lists 3 T cell receptor beta chains sequenced from one sample in a study of cytomegalovirus exposure and HLA in healthy donors (dated by TCRdb to about 2017). Libraries were built with the immunoSEQ multiplex PCR assay. For the multiplex PCR, a mixture combining 60 forward primers for TCR Vbeta segments and 13 reverse primers for TCR Jbeta segments was used. Held by TCRdb, this immuneACCESS table contains in-frame sequences only and omits some clones. Under half of the omission traces to an unresolved V gene where checked; the cause of the rest is unknown. This sample's table carries 75,000 to 85,000 clones. Of the sample, about 0.5% falls within the top ten clones. Sequences were obtained from PBMCs. Receptors were obtained from a middle-aged man in good health and CMV-seronegative.

Comments on this clone: The same CDR3 arises from other DNA sequences in this sample as well. The rearrangement uses TRBV7-8 and TRBJ1-1; D is undetermined. Germline-derived CDR1 and CDR2 are SGHVS and FQNEAQ. The CDR3 loop spans 13 amino acids. V was clipped by 1 base and J by 1 base, with 4 bases between them. CDR3 coding DNA: TGTGCCAGCAGCTTAGACAGGAACACTGAAGCTTTCTTT. This gives the protein CASSLDRNTEAFF.

The J gene is TRBJ2-1, the V gene TRBV7-9; D might be TRBD1 (6 bases). Germline assignment: CDR1 SEHNR and CDR2 FQNEAQ (reference sequence). Trimming shortened V by 3 bases and J by 7 bases, and 13 bases separated the two germline ends. CDR3 length equals 14 residues. The CDR3 loop reads CASSFVQGRNEQFF. DNA of the CDR3: TGTGCCAGCAGCTTCGTGCAGGGGCGGAATGAGCAGTTCTTC.

V gene TRBV6-4 combines with J gene TRBJ2-7, with 7 bases that match TRBD2. The CDR3 length is 13 residues. The germline V gene has CDR1 MRHNA and CDR2 SNTAGT. V shed 0 bases, J shed 5 bases, and the junction held 1 base outside the gene matches. CDR3 in DNA: TGTGCCAGCAGTGACTCGGGGGGGAACGAGCAGTACTTC. This translates into CASSDSGGNEQYF.